What follows are 14 T cell receptor beta chains derived from one specimen sequenced in a study of blood T cell repertoires in COVID-19. Here immunoSEQ multiplex PCR was the method, and the copy in TCRdb shows in-frame clones only, minus some. The data show some 270,000 clones, around 93% seen once. What was sequenced was PBMCs or T cells enriched from blood (not recorded which). The origin of the receptors is a middle-aged man who had been exposed to COVID-19.

The V call is TRBV5-8, the J call TRBJ1-5; perhaps TRBD1 as D (5 bases). V lost 0 bases to trimming and J lost 7 bases, with 14 bases between them. Germline V lookup: CDR1 SGHTS, CDR2 YDEGEE. The CDR3 is 15 amino acids. The CDR3 sequence: CASSLGPGREQPQHF. The CDR3 DNA sequence: TGTGCCAGCAGCTTGGGGCCGGGGCGGGAGCAGCCCCAGCATTTT. Full variable domain (outside the CDR3, taken from reference TRBV5-8 and TRBJ1-5): EAGVTQSPTHLIKTRGQQATLRCSPISGHTSVYWYQQALGLGLQFLLWYDEGEERNRGNFPPRFSGRQFPNYSSELNVNALELEDSALYLCASSLGPGREQPQHFGDGTRLSIL.

This rearrangement joins TRBV5-6 to TRBJ2-1; D remains ambiguous. V was pared by 7 bases and J by 7 bases, with 15 bases between. Germline loops: CDR1 SGHDT, CDR2 YYEEEE. The CDR3 loop spans 13 amino acids. As DNA, the CDR3 is TGTGCCAGCGAGCGTCGGATGGGTAATGAGCAGTTCTTC. Translating it yields CASERRMGNEQFF.

Details on this clone: The same CDR3 is also encoded by other DNA sequences in this sample. The V call is TRBV18, the J call TRBJ1-4, with D unclear. The germline V gene encodes CDR1 KGHSH and CDR2 LQKENI. The V end lost 3 bases, the J end lost 0 bases, and 5 bases lay between the germline ends. There are 14 residues in the CDR3. CDR3 amino acids: CASSPSSTNEKLFF. The CDR3, as DNA: TGTGCCAGCTCACCGTCATCAACTAATGAAAAACTGTTTTTT. Looking up the rest from reference TRBV18 and TRBJ1-4 gives the full variable domain: NAGVMQNPRHLVRRRGQEARLRCSPMKGHSHVYWYRQLPEEGLKFMVYLQKENIIDESGMPKERFSAEFPKEGPSILRIQQVVRGDSAAYFCASSPSSTNEKLFFGSGTQLSVL.

This chain links TRBV27 with TRBJ2-3, with D perhaps matching TRBD1 (5 bases). Germline lookup yields CDR1 MNHEY and CDR2 SMNVEV (reference sequence). The ends were cut back, 7 bases at V and 14 bases at J, with 19 bases in the middle. This CDR3 has 12 amino acids. The CDR3 DNA reads as TGTGCCAGCACCTCCGGTGGGGCCAGACGGTATTTT. This translates into CASTSGGARRYF.

The count of this clone is one. The chain uses TRBV2 and TRBJ2-7, with D possibly matching TRBD1 (5 bases). Trimming pared 7 bases from V and 6 bases from J, leaving 16 bases between. Germline loops: CDR1 SNHLY, CDR2 FYNNEI. This CDR3 contains 13 residues. The CDR3 is CASTWGRLGEQYF. The CDR3 DNA follows: TGTGCCAGCACATGGGGCCGCCTTGGCGAGCAGTACTTC.

This chain links TRBV19 with TRBJ1-6; possibly TRBD1 for D (6 bases). Germline assignment: CDR1 LNHDA and CDR2 SQIVND (reference sequence). With 8 bases removed from V and 5 bases from J, the gap between germline ends came to 13 bases. The CDR3 totals 14 residues. CDR3 in DNA: TGTGCCAGTCAGGAGCCAGGGGATAATTCACCCCTCCACTTT. Translation gives CASQEPGDNSPLHF.

The chain recombines TRBV4-1 with TRBJ1-1, with 7 bases that match TRBD1. Germline V gives CDR1 MGHRA, CDR2 YSYEKL. The CDR3 consists of 16 residues. V was clipped by 3 bases and J by 0 bases; unmatched bases: 7. The CDR3 DNA is TGCGCCAGCAGCCAGCAGGGGGGCGGAATGAACACTGAAGCTTTCTTT. Its translation: CASSQQGGGMNTEAFF.

The chain is built from TRBV27 and TRBJ1-1; D not resolved. This CDR3 spans 13 amino acids. Trimming removed 0 bases from V and 5 bases from J, with 7 bases in between. Germline CDR1 is MNHEY and CDR2 is SMNVEV (reference sequence). The CDR3 coding sequence is TGTGCCAGCAGTTTATCGAGGTGGACTGAAGCTTTCTTT. Amino acids: CASSLSRWTEAFF.

The chain joins TRBV6-6 to TRBJ2-3; 10 bases match TRBD2. The germline V gene has CDR1 MNHNY and CDR2 SVGAGI (reference sequence). The CDR3 is made up of 15 amino acids. V gave up 8 bases and J gave up 4 bases; unmatched junction bases: 9. The CDR3 reads CASFASGSGSDTQYF. CDR3 bases: TGTGCCAGCTTCGCTAGCGGGAGTGGCTCAGATACGCAGTATTTT.

This clone was picked up one time. The rearrangement uses TRBV11-3 and TRBJ2-7; 7 nucleotides agree with TRBD1. Losses at the gene ends were 0 bases for V and 1 base for J; bases not matched to a gene: 6. The germline gives CDR1 SGHNT, CDR2 YENEEA. The CDR3 extends over 16 amino acids. The CDR3 region has the DNA TGTGCCAGCAGCTTAGATCTCGGGACAGAGTCCTACGAGCAGTACTTC. Protein sequence: CASSLDLGTESYEQYF.

The J gene is TRBJ1-3, the V gene TRBV5-1, with 7 bases that match TRBD1. This CDR3 has 14 residues. CDR1 SGHRS and CDR2 YFSETQ come from the germline V gene. V shed 4 bases, J shed 4 bases, and the junction held 5 bases outside the gene matches. The DNA of the CDR3 is TGCGCCAGCAGCCCGACAGGGACCGGAAACACCATATATTTT. This gives the protein CASSPTGTGNTIYF.

The chain combines TRBV7-9 with TRBJ2-5, with D possibly TRBD1 on 5 matching bases. Trimming stripped 4 bases from V and 3 bases from J, with 9 bases between. Germline V gene lookup returns CDR1 SEHNR and CDR2 FQNEAQ (reference sequence). The CDR3 sequence is 13 residues long. The CDR3, as DNA: TGTGCCAGCAGCTCGACAGCTGAAGAGACCCAGTACTTC. This encodes CASSSTAEETQYF.

This chain links TRBV2 with TRBJ2-7; 8 bases align to TRBD2. V lost 9 bases and J lost 3; bases outside the gene matches: 1. The CDR3 covers 11 residues. The germline V gene has CDR1 SNHLY and CDR2 FYNNEI. In nucleotides, the CDR3 is TGTGCCAGTCTAGCGGGCTACGAGCAGTACTTC. It yields the protein CASLAGYEQYF.

This chain connects TRBV29-1 to TRBJ1-3; D ambiguous. The length of the CDR3 is 12 residues. V was clipped by 1 base and J by 2 bases, with 3 bases between them. Germline-derived CDR1 and CDR2 are SQVTM and ANQGSEA. The CDR3 loop is CSVEVTGNTIYF. CDR3 DNA: TGCAGCGTTGAAGTCACTGGAAACACCATATATTTT.